The present T cell receptor (beta chain) was sequenced within a study of blood T cell repertoires in COVID-19. Study-wide context: Sites across the United States, Italy and Spain contributed samples from acute and convalescent COVID-19. The analysed material was cDNA or gDNA that came from T cells, B-cell-depleted T cells, or PBMCs.

This CDR3 spans 15 amino acids. From germline, CDR1 is MNHEY and CDR2 SVGAGI. The ends lost 2 bases at V and 0 bases at J; junction bases unmatched: 2. The method was immunoSEQ multiplex PCR; TCRdb's version includes in-frame clones alone and lacks a portion of them. The data hold hundreds of thousands of clones, with 70% to 90% observed a single time. This sequence was found in a woman between 40 and 55 years old with acute COVID-19. V gene TRBV6-5 combines with J gene TRBJ1-2; 8 bases map to TRBD1. Sequenced material: PBMCs or T cells enriched from blood (not recorded which). The CDR3 sequence is CASSYTGGANYGYTF. The CDR3 bases are TGTGCCAGCAGTTACACAGGGGGAGCTAACTATGGCTACACCTTC.